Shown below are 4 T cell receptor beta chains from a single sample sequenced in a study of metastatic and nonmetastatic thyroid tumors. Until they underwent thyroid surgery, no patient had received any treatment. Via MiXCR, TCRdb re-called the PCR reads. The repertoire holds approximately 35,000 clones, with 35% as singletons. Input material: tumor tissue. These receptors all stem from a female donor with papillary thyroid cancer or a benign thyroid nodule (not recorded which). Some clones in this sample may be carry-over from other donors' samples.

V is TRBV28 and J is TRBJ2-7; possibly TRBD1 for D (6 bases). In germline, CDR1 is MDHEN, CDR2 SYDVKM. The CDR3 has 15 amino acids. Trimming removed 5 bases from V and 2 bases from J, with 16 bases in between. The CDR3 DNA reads TGTGCCAGCAGTCGATCAGGGGTTAGGGCCTACGAGCAGTACTTC. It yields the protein CASSRSGVRAYEQYF.

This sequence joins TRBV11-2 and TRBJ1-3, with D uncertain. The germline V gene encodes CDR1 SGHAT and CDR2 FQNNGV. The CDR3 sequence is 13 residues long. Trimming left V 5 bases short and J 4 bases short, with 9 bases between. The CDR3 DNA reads TGTGCCAGCAGCCCCTTTTCGGGAAACACCATATATTTT. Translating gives CASSPFSGNTIYF. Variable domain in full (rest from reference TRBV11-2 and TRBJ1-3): EAGVAQSPRYKIIEKRQSVAFWCNPISGHATLYWYQQILGQGPKLLIQFQNNGVVDDSQLPKDRFSAERLKGVDSTLKIQPAKLEDSAVYLCASSPFSGNTIYFGEGSWLTVV.

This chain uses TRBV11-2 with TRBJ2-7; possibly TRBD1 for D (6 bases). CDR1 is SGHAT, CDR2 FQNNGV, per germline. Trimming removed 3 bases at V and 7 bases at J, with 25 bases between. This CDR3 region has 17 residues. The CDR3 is CASSFWERTATKGEQYF. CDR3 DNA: TGTGCCAGCAGCTTCTGGGAGCGGACAGCGACAAAGGGGGAGCAGTACTTC.

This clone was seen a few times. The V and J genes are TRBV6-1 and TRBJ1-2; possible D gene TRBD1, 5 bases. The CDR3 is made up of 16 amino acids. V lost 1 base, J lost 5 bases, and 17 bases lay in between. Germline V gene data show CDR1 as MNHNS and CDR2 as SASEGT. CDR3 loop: CASSEVGGGLGYGYTF. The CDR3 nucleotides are TGTGCCAGCAGTGAAGTAGGTGGGGGTCTAGGGTATGGCTACACCTTC.